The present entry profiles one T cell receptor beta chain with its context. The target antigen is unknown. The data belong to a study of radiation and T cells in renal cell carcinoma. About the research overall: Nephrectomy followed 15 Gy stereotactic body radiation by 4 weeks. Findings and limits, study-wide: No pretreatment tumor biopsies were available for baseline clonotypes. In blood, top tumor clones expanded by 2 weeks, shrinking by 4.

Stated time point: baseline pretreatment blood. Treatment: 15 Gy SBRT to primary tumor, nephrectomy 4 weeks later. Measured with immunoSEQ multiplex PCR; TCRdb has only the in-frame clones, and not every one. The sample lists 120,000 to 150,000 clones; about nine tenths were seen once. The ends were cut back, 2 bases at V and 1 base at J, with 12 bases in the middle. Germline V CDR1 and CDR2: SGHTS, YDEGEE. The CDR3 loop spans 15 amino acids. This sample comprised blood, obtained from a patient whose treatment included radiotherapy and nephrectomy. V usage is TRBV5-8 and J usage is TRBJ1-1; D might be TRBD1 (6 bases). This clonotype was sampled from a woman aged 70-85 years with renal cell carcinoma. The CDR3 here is CASSLGIQGNTEAFF. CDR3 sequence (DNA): TGTGCCAGCAGCTTAGGTATACAGGGGAACACTGAAGCTTTCTTT.